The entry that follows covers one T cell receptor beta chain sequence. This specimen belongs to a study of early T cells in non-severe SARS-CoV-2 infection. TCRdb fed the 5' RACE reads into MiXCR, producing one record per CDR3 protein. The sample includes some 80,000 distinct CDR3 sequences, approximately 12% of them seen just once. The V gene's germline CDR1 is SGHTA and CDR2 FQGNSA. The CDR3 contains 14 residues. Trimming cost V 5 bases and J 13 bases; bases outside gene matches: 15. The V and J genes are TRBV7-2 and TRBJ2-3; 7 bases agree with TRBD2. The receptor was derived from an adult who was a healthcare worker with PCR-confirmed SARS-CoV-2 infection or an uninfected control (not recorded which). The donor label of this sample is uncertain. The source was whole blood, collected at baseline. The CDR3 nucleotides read TGTGCCAGCAGCCCCCCCGTCCGGACTAGTAATAAGTATTTT. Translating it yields CASSPPVRTSNKYF.